One sample yielded the 31 T cell receptor beta chains listed below, sequenced in a study of control samples from healthy donors and cancer patients. Generated by immunoSEQ multiplex PCR, the TCRdb table keeps only in-frame clones and is missing some. There are around 76,000 clones in the sample; around 95% occur only once, and under 7.5% lies in the top ten. Sequencing was done on a sample of blood. The receptor set was obtained from a woman in her thirties or forties in good health.

The rearrangement links TRBV1 to TRBJ2-7; TRBD2, the table's D call, lacks a check against the DNA. TRBV1 is shown as a pseudogene. The CDR3 totals 14 residues. This chain's CDR3 is CTSSQGGRAYEQYF. CDR3 DNA sequence: TGCACCAGCAGCCAGGGCGGGAGGGCCTACGAGCAGTACTTC.

This chain links TRBV10-2 with TRBJ1-2; TRBD1 matches 11 bases. Looked up from germline, CDR1 is WSHSY and CDR2 is SAAADI. Unmatched junction bases numbered 10, after V lost 0 bases and J lost 4 bases. The CDR3 sequence is 18 residues long. The CDR3 spells CASSESTTGTGGAYGYTF. The CDR3 nucleotides are TGCGCCAGCAGTGAGTCGACTACCGGGACAGGGGGGGCCTATGGCTACACCTTC.

This clone was picked up a small number of times. The rearrangement links TRBV6-5 to TRBJ1-3, with unresolved D. The CDR3 spans 15 residues. Per the germline V gene, CDR1 is MNHEY and CDR2 is SVGAGI. V lost 7 bases to trimming and J lost 0 bases, with 13 bases between them. CDR3 region: CASILADDSGNTIYF. CDR3 nucleotides: TGTGCCAGCATATTAGCCGACGACTCTGGAAACACCATATATTTT.

This chain links TRBV5-1 with TRBJ2-2; no reliable D call. The V end lost 1 base, the J end lost 3 bases, and 10 bases lay between the germline ends. The germline gives CDR1 SGHRS, CDR2 YFSETQ. The length of the CDR3 is 15 residues. The DNA of the CDR3 is TGCGCCAGCAGCTTGAGGACGGCCCACACCGGGGAGCTGTTTTTT. Its translation is CASSLRTAHTGELFF. Complete variable domain (other parts from reference TRBV5-1 and TRBJ2-2): KAGVTQTPRYLIKTRGQQVTLSCSPISGHRSVSWYQQTPGQGLQFLFEYFSETQRNKGNFPGRFSGRQFSNSRSEMNVSTLELGDSALYLCASSLRTAHTGELFFGEGSRLTVL.

This clone occurred once. The V and J genes are TRBV7-2 and TRBJ1-1; no clear D gene. The CDR3 is 12 amino acids. Trimming took 1 base from V and 5 from J, leaving 5 bases between them. Germline CDR1 reads SGHTA; CDR2 reads FQGNSA. This CDR3 reads CASSLGETEAFF. Here the CDR3 DNA reads TGTGCCAGCAGCTTAGGGGAGACTGAAGCTTTCTTT.

This rearrangement joins TRBV7-3 to TRBJ2-2; D possibly corresponds to TRBD1 (6 bases). Trimming removed 0 bases at V and 8 bases at J, with 16 bases between. CDR1 is SGHTA and CDR2 is FQGTGA in the germline V gene. There are 16 residues in the CDR3. The CDR3 sequence: CASSLTGGRRKGELFF. The CDR3 nucleotides read TGTGCCAGCAGCTTAACAGGGGGACGGAGAAAAGGGGAGCTGTTTTTT.

The rearrangement uses TRBV29-1 and TRBJ2-7; TRBD1 matches at 9 bases. The CDR3 loop spans 12 amino acids. The trim removed 6 bases at V and 6 bases at J, leaving 6 bases unmatched. The germline V gene has CDR1 SQVTM and CDR2 ANQGSEA. The CDR3 loop reads CSVWDRVREQYF. CDR3 coding DNA: TGCAGCGTCTGGGACAGGGTCCGCGAGCAGTACTTC.

This chain links TRBV19 with TRBJ1-2, with D hard to call. This CDR3 has 10 amino acids. The germline V and J ends were trimmed by 8 bases and 3 bases, with 4 bases remaining between them. Germline V gene sequence: CDR1 LNHDA, CDR2 SQIVND (reference sequence). The CDR3 loop reads CASFDYGYTF. The CDR3 region has the DNA TGTGCCAGTTTTGACTATGGCTACACCTTC.

The CDR3 region is CSASSLFVSNTEAFF. CDR3 nucleotide sequence: TGCAGTGCTAGTAGCCTTTTTGTATCGAACACTGAAGCTTTCTTT. The gene calls are TRBV20-1 and TRBJ1-1; D gene uncertain. V dropped 3 bases and J dropped 1 base, with 15 bases sitting between them. Germline CDR1 reads DFQATT; CDR2 reads SNEGSKA (reference sequence). The CDR3 contains 15 residues.

The rearrangement links TRBV7-9 to TRBJ2-1; D is possibly TRBD1 (6 bases). V lost 5 bases and J 7 bases, leaving 15 bases between the germline ends. The germline CDR1 and CDR2 sequences are SEHNR and FQNEAQ (reference sequence). CDR3 length: 14 amino acids. The CDR3 region is CASSPTSQGNEQFF. DNA for the CDR3: TGTGCCAGCAGCCCCACTTCACAGGGAAATGAGCAGTTCTTC.

The gene calls are TRBV28 and TRBJ1-2; no clear D. Germline CDR1 reads MDHEN; CDR2 reads SYDVKM. V lost 6 bases and J 4 bases, leaving 12 bases between the germline ends. This CDR3 spans 13 amino acids. In DNA form, the CDR3 reads TGTGCCAGCAGCCTCCCCAGGACCTATGGCTACACCTTC. Translating gives CASSLPRTYGYTF.

This rearrangement joins TRBV7-6 to TRBJ2-7; TRBD1 matches 7 bases. The J segment lost 4 bases and the V segment lost 0 bases, leaving 9 bases of the junction unmatched. The CDR3 contains 16 residues. Looked up from germline, CDR1 is SGHVS and CDR2 is FNYEAQ. CDR3 protein: CASSLARAGGPYEQYF. In nucleotides, the CDR3 is TGTGCCAGCAGCTTAGCGAGGGCAGGGGGACCTTACGAGCAGTACTTC.

The gene calls are TRBV6-6 and TRBJ2-1; 9 nucleotides align to TRBD1. J was trimmed by 7 bases and V by 7 bases; bases with no gene match: 8. Germline CDR1 MNHNY, CDR2 SVGAGI (reference sequence). This CDR3 contains 14 residues. Here the CDR3 reads CASMGQGARNEQFF. The CDR3 DNA is TGTGCCAGCATGGGACAGGGCGCAAGGAATGAGCAGTTCTTC.

In this sample, this clone turned up once. The rearrangement joins TRBV9 to TRBJ2-1; 11 bases are a match to TRBD2. Germline loops: CDR1 SGDLS, CDR2 YYNGEE. J gave up 7 bases and V 3 bases, and 9 bases lay outside the gene matches. CDR3 length equals 16 residues. CDR3 nucleotides: TGTGCCAGCAGCGGTAGAATAGCGGGGGGGCAGAATGAGCAGTTCTTC. Protein product: CASSGRIAGGQNEQFF.

The gene calls are TRBV5-1 and TRBJ2-5; the D gene is possibly TRBD2 (6 bases). This CDR3 has 14 amino acids. The germline CDR1 and CDR2 sequences are SGHRS and YFSETQ. Trimming removed 0 bases at V and 5 bases at J, with 11 bases between. The CDR3 reads CASSLAGGLETQYF. The CDR3 nucleotides are TGCGCCAGCAGCTTGGCCGGAGGGTTGGAGACCCAGTACTTC.

The chain links TRBV4-1 to TRBJ2-6; D remains ambiguous. The CDR3 loop spans 16 amino acids. CDR1 MGHRA and CDR2 YSYEKL come from the germline V gene. V was clipped by 2 bases and J by 2 bases, with 10 bases between them. The CDR3 sequence is CASSQPPNTGANVLTF. The CDR3 region has the DNA TGCGCCAGCAGCCAACCCCCAAATACTGGGGCCAACGTCCTGACTTTC.

The chain employs TRBV15 and TRBJ1-2, with unresolved D. Germline loops: CDR1 LNHNV, CDR2 YYDKDF (reference sequence). With 2 bases removed from V and 5 bases from J, the gap between germline ends came to 9 bases. The CDR3 spans 13 residues. CDR3 residues: CATSRTILYGYTF. CDR3 DNA sequence: TGTGCCACCAGCAGAACTATACTTTATGGCTACACCTTC.

The genes are TRBV20-1 and TRBJ1-5; tentatively, D is TRBD1 (5 bases). The CDR3 totals 11 residues. Germline lookup yields CDR1 DFQATT and CDR2 SNEGSKA (reference sequence). V was cut by 6 bases and J by 7 bases, with 10 bases left in between. The CDR3 loop reads CSAGEVQPQHF. As DNA, the CDR3 is TGCAGTGCAGGGGAGGTCCAGCCCCAGCATTTT.

V usage is TRBV11-2 and J usage is TRBJ1-2; D may be TRBD1 (5 bases). The V and J ends lost 8 bases and 2 bases respectively, with 24 bases between them. Germline CDR1 SGHAT, CDR2 FQNNGV. The CDR3 is 17 residues long. The CDR3 loop is CASENESRGPPNYGYTF. The CDR3 DNA follows: TGTGCCAGCGAAAACGAAAGCCGGGGCCCCCCCAACTATGGCTACACCTTC.

This clone was picked up one time. This chain joins TRBV20-1 and TRBJ2-3; 8 bases agree with TRBD2. Germline CDR1 and CDR2: DFQATT and SNEGSKA (reference sequence). CDR3 size: 15 residues. V gave up 3 bases and J gave up 5 bases; unmatched junction bases: 10. CDR3 residues: CSASRGGIGGDTQYF. Here the CDR3 DNA reads TGCAGTGCTAGTCGGGGGGGTATTGGTGGAGATACGCAGTATTTT.

The chain links TRBV15 to TRBJ1-3; the match to TRBD1 covers 9 bases. The germline gives CDR1 LNHNV, CDR2 YYDKDF (reference sequence). The CDR3 is made up of 16 amino acids. The trim removed 2 bases at V and 4 bases at J, leaving 6 bases unmatched. The CDR3 bases are TGTGCCACCAGCAGATTGGGACAGGGCTACGGAAACACCATATATTTT. This gives the protein CATSRLGQGYGNTIYF. The full variable domain, in which reference TRBV15 and TRBJ1-3 provide the parts outside the CDR3, is DAMVIQNPRYQVTQFGKPVTLSCSQTLNHNVMYWYQQKSSQAPKLLFHYYDKDFNNEADTPDNFQSRRPNTSFCFLDIRSPGLGDTAMYLCATSRLGQGYGNTIYFGEGSWLTVV.

CDR3 sequence (DNA): TGTGCCAGCAGCCCCCTCGGAGGGGGCGACTATGGCTACACCTTC. The encoded protein is CASSPLGGGDYGYTF. V and J are TRBV9 and TRBJ1-2, with 7 nucleotides matching TRBD1. Germline assignment: CDR1 SGDLS and CDR2 YYNGEE. The ends lost 4 bases at V and 3 bases at J; junction bases unmatched: 9. The length of the CDR3 is 15 residues.

V is TRBV7-3 and J is TRBJ2-1; D might be TRBD2 (6 bases). CDR1 SGHTA and CDR2 FQGTGA come from the germline V gene. The V end lost 4 bases, the J end lost 7 bases, and 17 bases lay between the germline ends. The CDR3 runs to 15 residues. This chain's CDR3 is CASSSQSGVGNEQFF. The DNA for the CDR3 is TGTGCCAGCAGCTCACAATCGGGGGTAGGAAATGAGCAGTTCTTC.

In the case of this clone: Germline and junction disagree at one end, which may indicate a read error. The V gene is TRBV11-2, the J gene TRBJ2-1, with unresolved D. The germline V gene encodes CDR1 SGHAT and CDR2 FQNNGV. This CDR3 is built from 14 residues. The CDR3 DNA is TGTGCCAGCGGCTTAGGCGCCAGAAACAATGAGCAGTTCTTC. Translation: CASGLGARNNEQFF.

V usage is TRBV18 and J usage is TRBJ1-4; tentative D call: TRBD1 (5 bases). CDR1 and CDR2 from the germline V gene are KGHSH and LQKENI. CDR3 length: 15 amino acids. V lost 0 bases to trimming and J lost 8 bases, with 13 bases between them. In DNA form, the CDR3 reads TGTGCCAGCTCACCACCCGGGACCCGGCCGGAAAAACTGTTTTTT. Translation: CASSPPGTRPEKLFF.

This sequence joins TRBV3-1 (or the pseudogene TRBV3-2) and TRBJ2-2; no reliable D call. The ends were cut back, 5 bases at V and 7 bases at J, with 8 bases in the middle. There are 12 residues in the CDR3. Germline V gives CDR1 LGHDT, CDR2 YNNKEL (reference sequence). CDR3 amino acids: CASSSQRGELFF. The CDR3 coding sequence is TGTGCCAGCAGCTCTCAACGCGGGGAGCTGTTTTTT.

Here the CDR3 reads CASSEEGQGYEKLFF. CDR3 in DNA: TGTGCCAGCAGTGAAGAGGGACAGGGATATGAAAAACTGTTTTTT. The chain combines TRBV6-1 with TRBJ1-4, with 9 bases fitting TRBD1. The germline gives CDR1 MNHNS, CDR2 SASEGT. The CDR3 length is 15 residues. The junction had 3 bases not matched to a gene; V was cut back by 1 base and J by 6 bases.

V gene TRBV24-1 combines with J gene TRBJ1-2, with TRBD1 identical over 7 bases. Germline V gives CDR1 KGHDR, CDR2 SFDVKD. V was clipped by 4 bases and J by 5 bases; unmatched bases: 6. This CDR3 has 14 amino acids. CDR3 nucleotide sequence: TGTGCCACCAGTGACCCAACGGGACAGTATGGCTACACCTTC. Translation: CATSDPTGQYGYTF.

The rearrangement links TRBV6-5 to TRBJ1-5; D might be TRBD1 (6 bases). The V and J ends lost 4 bases and 4 bases respectively, with 17 bases between them. Per germline, CDR1 MNHEY and CDR2 SVGAGI. This CDR3 has 16 residues. The CDR3 is CASSSRRDTQNQPQHF. The CDR3 DNA sequence: TGTGCCAGCAGTTCGAGACGGGACACCCAGAATCAGCCCCAGCATTTT.

The V and J genes are TRBV10-3 and TRBJ2-1, with 15 nucleotides matching TRBD2. The CDR3 length is 14 residues. Losses at the gene ends were 6 bases for V and 6 bases for J; bases not matched to a gene: 0. Germline assignment: CDR1 ENHRY and CDR2 SYGVKD. The CDR3 reads CAIRGLAGGNEQFF. As DNA, the CDR3 is TGTGCCATCAGGGGACTAGCGGGGGGCAATGAGCAGTTCTTC.

V and J are TRBV5-6 and TRBJ2-3, with TRBD2 matching over 7 bases. Trimming cost V 5 bases and J 4 bases; bases outside gene matches: 13. The CDR3 is made up of 16 amino acids. Germline assignment: CDR1 SGHDT and CDR2 YYEEEE. CDR3 in DNA: TGTGCCAGCAGTCCGGACCGGCGGGAGCCAGCAGATACGCAGTATTTT. Its translation is CASSPDRREPADTQYF.